These 13 T cell receptor beta chains originate from one sample sequenced in a study of T-cell reconstitution after alpha-beta-depleted transplantation in children. It was with unique molecular identifiers that the TCRbeta library was prepared. MiXCR, run by TCRdb on the PCR reads, gives a single entry per CDR3 protein. The table shows about 980,000 distinct CDR3 sequences, with about 29% occurring only once. The sample here was PBMCs, mostly from graft donor cells, taken 360 days after TCRalphabeta/CD19-depleted stem cell transplant. Receptors originate from a boy in the first two years of life who had a stem cell transplant for SCID, so the T cells may come from the graft donor.

The chain is built from TRBV3-1 and TRBJ2-1; D not certain. Trimming shortened V by 3 bases and J by 5 bases, and 8 bases separated the two germline ends. The CDR3 runs 13 residues. CDR1 and CDR2 from the germline V gene are LGHDT and YNNKEL (reference sequence). The DNA of the CDR3 is TGTGCCAGCAGCCAGAACTGGGACAATGAGCAGTTCTTC. Its translation is CASSQNWDNEQFF.

This sequence joins TRBV7-2 and TRBJ1-1; D is possibly TRBD1 (5 bases). The germline CDR1 and CDR2 sequences are SGHTA and FQGNSA. V was trimmed by 1 base and J by 5 bases, leaving 11 bases between them. The CDR3 has 14 residues. The CDR3 reads CASSLGGTTTEAFF. In DNA form, the CDR3 reads TGTGCCAGCAGCTTAGGGGGGACTACTACTGAAGCTTTCTTT.

The V call is TRBV25-1, the J call TRBJ1-1; D gene unclear. The V end lost 1 base, the J end lost 2 bases, and 11 bases lay between the germline ends. This CDR3 contains 15 residues. The germline gives CDR1 MGHDK, CDR2 SYGVNS. In nucleotides, the CDR3 is TGTGCCAGCAGTGAATTCGGAAAGGGAAACACTGAAGCTTTCTTT. Its protein product is CASSEFGKGNTEAFF.

The chain carries TRBV5-5 and TRBJ2-3, with D unclear. The V gene's germline CDR1 is SGHKS and CDR2 YYEKEE (reference sequence). This CDR3 has 15 residues. V dropped 5 bases and J dropped 5 bases, with 18 bases sitting between them. This CDR3 reads CASSSQDMGRDTQYF. CDR3 nucleotides: TGTGCCAGCAGTTCCCAAGACATGGGCAGAGATACGCAGTATTTT. Full variable domain (rest looked up from reference TRBV5-5 and TRBJ2-3): DAGVTQSPTHLIKTRGQQVTLRCSPISGHKSVSWYQQVLGQGPQFIFQYYEKEERGRGNFPDRFSARQFPNYSSELNVNALLLGDSALYLCASSSQDMGRDTQYFGPGTRLTVL.

This rearrangement joins TRBV27 to TRBJ1-4; TRBD1 might be the D (6 bases). V lost 6 bases to trimming and J lost 8 bases, with 13 bases between them. CDR1 MNHEY and CDR2 SMNVEV come from the germline V gene (reference sequence). There are 13 residues in the CDR3. In DNA form, the CDR3 reads TGTGCCAGCAGCTTAAGACAGGAGGAAAAACTGTTTTTT. Translating gives CASSLRQEEKLFF.

This clonotype was counted between two and nine times. The V gene is TRBV10-3, the J gene TRBJ1-1; no reliable D call. This CDR3 is 15 amino acids long. Germline V gene data show CDR1 as ENHRY and CDR2 as SYGVKD. The germline V and J ends were trimmed by 2 bases and 6 bases, with 16 bases remaining between them. CDR3 residues: CAISEQRVNLPEAFF. The CDR3 DNA reads TGTGCCATCAGTGAGCAAAGGGTAAATCTCCCTGAAGCTTTCTTT.

The chain recombines TRBV12-3 or TRBV12-4 with TRBJ1-1, with D tentatively TRBD1 (6 bases). The V end lost 5 bases, the J end lost 6 bases, and 10 bases lay between the germline ends. This CDR3 comprises 12 residues. For the CDR3, the DNA is TGTGCCAGCAGTAAGGGGACACCTGAAGCTTTCTTT. It is translated as CASSKGTPEAFF.

This clonotype has only a few counts. CDR3 DNA sequence: TGCGCCAGCAGCCAAGGGTGGGTTGCCGAGGGGCGAGCAGATACGCAGTATTTT. The encoded protein is CASSQGWVAEGRADTQYF. V is TRBV4-3 and J is TRBJ2-3; D may match TRBD1 or TRBD2 (5 bases each). The length of the CDR3 is 18 residues. CDR1 is LGHNA and CDR2 is YSLEER in the germline V gene. V was clipped by 1 base and J by 4 bases, with 21 bases between them.

This clonotype was seen ten or more times. This chain links TRBV5-1 with TRBJ1-2, with D unresolved. Deletions cut 0 bases from V and 3 bases from J, with 3 bases between. Germline-derived CDR1 and CDR2 are SGHRS and YFSETQ. The CDR3 consists of 12 residues. CDR3 residues: CASSLGDYGYTF. The DNA for the CDR3 is TGCGCCAGCAGCTTGGGGGACTATGGCTACACCTTC.

The chain is built from TRBV20-1 and TRBJ1-1; D gene unclear. Per germline, CDR1 DFQATT and CDR2 SNEGSKA (reference sequence). The CDR3 runs 14 residues. Between the trimmed V and J ends, which lost 0 bases and 9 bases, there was a span of 17 bases. The CDR3 here is CSAREGARVLKAFF. CDR3 nucleotides: TGCAGTGCTAGAGAAGGAGCCCGGGTCCTAAAAGCTTTCTTT.

This chain links TRBV28 with TRBJ1-4; D ambiguous. Germline CDR1 reads MDHEN; CDR2 reads SYDVKM. With 6 bases removed from V and 7 bases from J, the gap between germline ends came to 18 bases. The CDR3 sequence is 15 residues long. The CDR3 protein is CASRAPEGGSEKLFF. The CDR3 DNA sequence: TGTGCCAGCAGGGCCCCCGAGGGAGGTTCTGAAAAACTGTTTTTT.

J is TRBJ1-6 and V is TRBV6-5; tentatively, D is TRBD1 (5 bases). The length of the CDR3 is 13 residues. Germline V gene data show CDR1 as MNHEY and CDR2 as SVGAGI. Trimming shortened V by 3 bases and J by 9 bases, and 9 bases separated the two germline ends. The DNA for the CDR3 is TGTGCCAGCAGTTATTACGGGGGTTCACCCCTCCACTTT. Amino acid sequence: CASSYYGGSPLHF.

This rearrangement joins TRBV7-9 to TRBJ2-7; D call uncertain. Between the trimmed V and J ends, which lost 5 bases and 6 bases, there was a span of 8 bases. Per germline, CDR1 SEHNR and CDR2 FQNEAQ (reference sequence). The CDR3 consists of 11 residues. In nucleotides, the CDR3 is TGTGCCAGCAGCGGTACTGTCGAGCAGTACTTC. Protein: CASSGTVEQYF.